These T cell receptor beta chains were read from a single sample in a study of cytomegalovirus exposure and HLA in healthy donors. Profiled with immunoSEQ multiplex PCR; TCRdb holds only in-frame clones, not every one. The sample yields some 110,000 clones, roughly 80% seen once. Sequences were obtained from PBMCs. Receptors originate from a man over 45 in good health and CMV-seropositive. CDR3s include the opening cysteine and the closing phenylalanine or tryptophan. The D gene is left open where the match is weak. Rows may omit the clone size; those that give it use once, few, many or a size class.

clone_size j_call v_call d_call cdr3_aa cdr3_nt
. TRBJ1-6 TRBV6-6 . CASCRGEDSPLHF TGTGCCAGCTGTCGGGGTGAGGATTCACCCCTCCACTTT
. TRBJ1-1 TRBV6-1 . CASSPYMDTEAFF TGTGCCAGCAGCCCGTACATGGACACTGAAGCTTTCTTT
few TRBJ2-1 TRBV6-1 TRBD2 CASSDLAGGQFF TGTGCCAGCAGTGATCTAGCGGGAGGGCAGTTCTTC
. TRBJ1-1 TRBV7-2 TRBD1 CASSSGQGDAEAFF TGTGCCAGCAGCTCTGGACAGGGGGATGCCGAAGCTTTCTTT
few TRBJ2-7 TRBV30 TRBD2 CAWRGSGRRYEQYF TGTGCCTGGAGGGGTAGCGGGAGGCGGTACGAGCAGTACTTC
. TRBJ2-7 TRBV25-1 TRBD2 CASSPIAGSYEQYF TGTGCCAGCAGTCCTATAGCGGGGTCCTACGAGCAGTACTTC
many TRBJ1-5 TRBV6-6 . CASSYSGQQGQPQHF TGTGCCAGCAGTTACTCGGGGCAGCAAGGGCAGCCCCAGCATTTT
once TRBJ2-2 TRBV9 TRBD2 CASRPGAGGRTGELFF TGTGCCAGCAGGCCCGGGGCGGGGGGGCGCACCGGGGAGCTGTTTTTT
. TRBJ2-7 TRBV7-2 TRBD2 CASSLAGEGAYEQYF TGTGCCAGCAGCTTAGCAGGGGAGGGTGCCTACGAGCAGTACTTC
few TRBJ1-1 TRBV4-1 TRBD1 CASSDRGRNTEAFF TGCGCCAGCAGCGACAGGGGGCGGAACACTGAAGCTTTCTTT
. TRBJ2-1 TRBV11-1 . CASSLRTGSIVYNEQFF TGTGCCAGCAGCCTCCGGACGGGGAGTATAGTCTACAATGAGCAGTTCTTC
few TRBJ2-6 TRBV19 TRBD1 CASSPQAQGALGSGANVLTF TGTGCCAGTAGTCCACAGGCTCAGGGGGCGCTAGGCTCTGGGGCCAACGTCCTGACTTTC
. TRBJ2-7 TRBV15 TRBD1 CATSRDSGTGDYEQYF TGTGCCACCAGCAGAGATTCCGGGACAGGGGACTACGAGCAGTACTTC
. TRBJ2-3 TRBV5-8 TRBD2 CASSWGPTSGSGVIDTQYF TGTGCCAGCAGCTGGGGACCTACTAGCGGGAGTGGCGTGATAGATACGCAGTATTTT
. TRBJ2-1 TRBV6-1 . CASSESTGVPYNEQFF TGTGCCAGCAGTGAATCTACGGGAGTCCCCTACAATGAGCAGTTCTTC
. TRBJ1-1 TRBV5-1 TRBD1 CASSEQGAQLSEAFF TGCGCCAGCAGCGAACAGGGGGCCCAGCTGTCTGAAGCTTTCTTT